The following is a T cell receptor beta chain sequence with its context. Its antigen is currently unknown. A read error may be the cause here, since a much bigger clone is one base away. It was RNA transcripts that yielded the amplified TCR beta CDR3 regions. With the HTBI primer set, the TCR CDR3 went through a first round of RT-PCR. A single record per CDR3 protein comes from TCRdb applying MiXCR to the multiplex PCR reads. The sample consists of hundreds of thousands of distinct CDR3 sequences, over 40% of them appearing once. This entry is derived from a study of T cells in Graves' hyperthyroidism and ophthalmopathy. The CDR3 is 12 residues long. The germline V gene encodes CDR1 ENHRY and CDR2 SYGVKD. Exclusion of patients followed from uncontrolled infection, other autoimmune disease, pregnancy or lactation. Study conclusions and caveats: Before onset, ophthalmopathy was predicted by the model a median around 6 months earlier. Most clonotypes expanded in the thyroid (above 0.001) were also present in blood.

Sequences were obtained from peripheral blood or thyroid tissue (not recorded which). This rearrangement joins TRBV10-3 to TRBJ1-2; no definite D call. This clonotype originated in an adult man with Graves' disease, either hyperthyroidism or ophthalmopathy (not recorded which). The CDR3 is CAISTASYGYAF. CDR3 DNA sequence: TGTGCCATCAGCACAGCCTCATATGGCTACGCCTTC.